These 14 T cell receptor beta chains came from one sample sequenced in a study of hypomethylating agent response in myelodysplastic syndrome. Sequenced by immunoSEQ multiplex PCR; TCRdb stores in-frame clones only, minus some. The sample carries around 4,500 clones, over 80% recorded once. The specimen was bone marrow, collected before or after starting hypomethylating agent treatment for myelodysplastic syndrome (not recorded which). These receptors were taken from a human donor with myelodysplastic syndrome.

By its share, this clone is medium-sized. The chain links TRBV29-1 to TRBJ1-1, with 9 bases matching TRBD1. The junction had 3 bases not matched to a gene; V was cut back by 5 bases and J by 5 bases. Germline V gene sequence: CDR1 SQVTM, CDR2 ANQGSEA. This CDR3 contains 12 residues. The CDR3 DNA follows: TGCAGCGTTTTCGGACAGGGGACTGAAGCTTTCTTT. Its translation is CSVFGQGTEAFF.

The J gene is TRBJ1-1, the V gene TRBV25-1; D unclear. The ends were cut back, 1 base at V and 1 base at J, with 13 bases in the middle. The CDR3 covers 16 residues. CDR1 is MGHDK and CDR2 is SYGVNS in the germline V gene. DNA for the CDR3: TGTGCCAGCAGTGAATCTGTCAGGACGACGAACACTGAAGCTTTCTTT. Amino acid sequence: CASSESVRTTNTEAFF.

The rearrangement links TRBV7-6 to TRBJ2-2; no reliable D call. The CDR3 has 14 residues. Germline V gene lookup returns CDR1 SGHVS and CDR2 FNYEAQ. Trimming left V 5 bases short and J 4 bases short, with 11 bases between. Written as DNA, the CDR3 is TGTGCCAGCAGCCCCACTTCACCCACCGGGGAGCTGTTTTTT. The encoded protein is CASSPTSPTGELFF.

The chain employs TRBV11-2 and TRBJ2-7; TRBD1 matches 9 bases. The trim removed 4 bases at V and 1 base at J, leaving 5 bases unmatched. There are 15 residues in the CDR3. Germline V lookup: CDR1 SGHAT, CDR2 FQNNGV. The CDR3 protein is CASSSGTGMSYEQYF. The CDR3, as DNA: TGTGCCAGCAGCTCGGGGACAGGGATGTCCTACGAGCAGTACTTC.

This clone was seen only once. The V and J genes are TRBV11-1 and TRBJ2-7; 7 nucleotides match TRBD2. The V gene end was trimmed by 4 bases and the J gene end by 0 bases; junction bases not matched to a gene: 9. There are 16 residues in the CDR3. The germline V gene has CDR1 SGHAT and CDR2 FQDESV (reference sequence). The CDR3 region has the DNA TGTGCCAGCAGCTCCCCTCTGGGGGAGGGCTCCTACGAGCAGTACTTC. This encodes CASSSPLGEGSYEQYF.

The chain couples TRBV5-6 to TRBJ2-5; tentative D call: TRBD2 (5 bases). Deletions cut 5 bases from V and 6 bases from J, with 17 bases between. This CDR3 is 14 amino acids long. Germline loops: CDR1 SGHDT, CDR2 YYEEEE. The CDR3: CASSTSREIKTQYF. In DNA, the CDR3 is TGTGCCAGCAGTACCTCTAGGGAGATTAAGACCCAGTACTTC.

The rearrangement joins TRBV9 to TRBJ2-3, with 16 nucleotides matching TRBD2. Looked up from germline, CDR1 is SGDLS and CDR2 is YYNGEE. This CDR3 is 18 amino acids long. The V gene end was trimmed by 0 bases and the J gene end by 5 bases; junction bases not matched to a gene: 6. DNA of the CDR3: TGTGCCAGCAGCGTAGTGGGACTAGCGGGAGGGATACAAGATACGCAGTATTTT. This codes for CASSVVGLAGGIQDTQYF.

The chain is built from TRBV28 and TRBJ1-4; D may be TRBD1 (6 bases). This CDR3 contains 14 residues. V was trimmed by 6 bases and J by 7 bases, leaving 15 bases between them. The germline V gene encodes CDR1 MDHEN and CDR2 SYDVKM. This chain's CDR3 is CASRRGDITEKLFF. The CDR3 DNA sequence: TGTGCCAGCAGGAGAGGGGACATCACTGAAAAACTGTTTTTT.

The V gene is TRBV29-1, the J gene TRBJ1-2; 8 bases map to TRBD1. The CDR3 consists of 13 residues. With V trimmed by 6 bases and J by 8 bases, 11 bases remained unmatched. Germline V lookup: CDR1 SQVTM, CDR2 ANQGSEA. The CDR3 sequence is CSVGHGQGGGYTF. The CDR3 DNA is TGCAGCGTCGGACACGGACAGGGTGGGGGCTACACCTTC.

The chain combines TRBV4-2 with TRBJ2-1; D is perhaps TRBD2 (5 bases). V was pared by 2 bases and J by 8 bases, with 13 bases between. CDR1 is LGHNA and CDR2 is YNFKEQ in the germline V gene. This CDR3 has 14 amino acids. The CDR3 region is CASSQMGAVDEQFF. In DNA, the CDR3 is TGTGCCAGCAGCCAAATGGGAGCGGTCGATGAGCAGTTCTTC.

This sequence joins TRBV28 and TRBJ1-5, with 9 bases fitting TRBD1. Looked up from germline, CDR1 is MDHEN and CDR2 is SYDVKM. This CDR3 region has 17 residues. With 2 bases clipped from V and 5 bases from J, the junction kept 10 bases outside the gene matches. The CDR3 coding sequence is TGTGCCAGCAGTTTAAGAGGACAGGGGACGAGGGATCAGCCCCAGCATTTT. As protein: CASSLRGQGTRDQPQHF.

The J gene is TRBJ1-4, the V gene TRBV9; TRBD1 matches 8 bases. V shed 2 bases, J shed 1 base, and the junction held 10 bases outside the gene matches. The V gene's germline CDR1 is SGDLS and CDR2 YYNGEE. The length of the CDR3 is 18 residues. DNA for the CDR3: TGTGCCAGCAGCGTGGGATCCGGGACAGGTGGAACTAATGAAAAACTGTTTTTT. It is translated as CASSVGSGTGGTNEKLFF.

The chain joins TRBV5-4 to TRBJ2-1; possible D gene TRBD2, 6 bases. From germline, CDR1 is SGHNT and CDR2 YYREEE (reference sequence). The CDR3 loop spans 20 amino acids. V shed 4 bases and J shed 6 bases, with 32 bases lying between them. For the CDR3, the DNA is TGTGCCAGCAGCCCCGATGTTGCCGTCAGATCCGGGGGAAGGGGCAATGAGCAGTTCTTC. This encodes CASSPDVAVRSGGRGNEQFF.

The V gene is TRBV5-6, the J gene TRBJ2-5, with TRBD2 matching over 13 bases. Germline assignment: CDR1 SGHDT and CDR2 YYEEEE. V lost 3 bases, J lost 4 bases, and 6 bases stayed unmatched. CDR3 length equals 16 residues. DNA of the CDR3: TGTGCCAGCAGCTCCCGACTAGCGGGAGGCATAGAGACCCAGTACTTC. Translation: CASSSRLAGGIETQYF.